The clone carrying this TCR beta chain was recorded a few times. Germline CDR1 SQVTM, CDR2 ANQGSEA. V lost 1 base to trimming and J lost 2 bases, with 8 bases between them. The length of the CDR3 is 13 residues. The entry originates in a study of blood T cells in healthy people across ages. The authors ran a second PCR of about 6 to 11 cycles using a sample-barcoded 5' primer and a J-beta primer mix. TCRdb ran MiXCR on the 5' RACE reads and lists one entry per CDR3 protein. The sample includes 1,100,000 or so distinct CDR3 sequences, roughly 45% of them seen just once. The chain joins TRBV29-1 to TRBJ2-5, with D hard to call. This TCR was sampled from a woman in her fifties or sixties in good health. Sequenced material: blood. For the CDR3, the DNA is TGCAGCGTTGAAGCTGAGGAACAAGAGACCCAGTACTTC. It is translated as CSVEAEEQETQYF.